This T cell receptor beta chain originates from a study of T cells in Graves' hyperthyroidism and ophthalmopathy. Using RNA transcripts as the source, TCR beta CDR3 regions were amplified. Initially, a first-round RT-PCR of the TCR CDR3 employed the HTBI primer set. A single record per CDR3 protein comes from TCRdb applying MiXCR to the multiplex PCR reads. The sample includes around 400,000 distinct CDR3 sequences, about 15% of them seen just once. The CDR3 length is 13 residues. V lost 5 bases and J lost 2, with 10 bases in between. The V gene's germline CDR1 is MNHEY and CDR2 SMNVEV (reference sequence). This clonotype was picked up many times. What it binds is unknown. Diagnostic decisions used clinical symptoms, serum thyroxine and TRAb, thyroid ultrasound and orbital computed tomography. Drawn at first hyperthyroidism diagnosis, the blood sample preceded any ophthalmopathy symptoms. Notes on the study in general: Also found in blood were most expanded thyroid clonotypes above 0.001.

The sample taken for sequencing was blood. V usage is TRBV27 and J usage is TRBJ2-7; a possible D gene is TRBD1 (6 bases). The sequence was obtained from a woman aged 18-29 years with Graves' hyperthyroidism that later progressed to Graves' ophthalmopathy. The CDR3 sequence is CASSETGPYEQYF. In DNA, the CDR3 is TGTGCCAGCAGTGAGACAGGACCCTACGAGCAGTACTTC.